Below, 9 T cell receptor beta chains from the same sample are listed, as sequenced in a study of blood T cell repertoires in COVID-19. Sequencing used immunoSEQ multiplex PCR; TCRdb keeps in-frame clones, though not all of them. The sample contains approximately 34,000 clones, around three quarters of which appear only once. What was sequenced was peripheral blood. Every receptor here comes from a woman between 65 and 79 years old with acute or convalescent COVID-19.

This clone was observed a few times. V is TRBV27 and J is TRBJ2-1; D gene uncertain. There are 12 residues in the CDR3. V was trimmed by 5 bases and J by 8 bases, leaving 10 bases between them. Germline V gene data show CDR1 as MNHEY and CDR2 as SMNVEV (reference sequence). CDR3 in amino acids: CASSPTSHEQFF. The CDR3 DNA follows: TGTGCCAGCAGTCCCACTTCACATGAGCAGTTCTTC.

V and J are TRBV5-4 and TRBJ2-1; unclear D gene. V shed 3 bases and J shed 5 bases, with 9 bases lying between them. Germline V gene data show CDR1 as SGHNT and CDR2 as YYREEE (reference sequence). The CDR3 loop spans 13 amino acids. The CDR3 loop reads CASSSPTDNEQFF. DNA for the CDR3: TGTGCCAGCAGCTCCCCCACAGACAATGAGCAGTTCTTC. Looking up the rest from reference TRBV5-4 and TRBJ2-1 gives the full variable domain: ETGVTQSPTHLIKTRGQQVTLRCSSQSGHNTVSWYQQALGQGPQFIFQYYREEENGRGNFPPRFSGLQFPNYSSELNVNALELDDSALYLCASSSPTDNEQFFGPGTRLTVL.

V and J are TRBV5-3 and TRBJ2-6; 10 positions match TRBD1. TRBV5-3 is placed among ORFs of uncertain function. The V gene end was trimmed by 4 bases and the J gene end by 0 bases; junction bases not matched to a gene: 7. This CDR3 is built from 18 residues. For the CDR3, the DNA is TGTGCCAGAAGCCAAAACGGGACAGGGGACTCTGGGGCCAACGTCCTGACTTTC. Amino acids: CARSQNGTGDSGANVLTF.

The V gene is TRBV7-6, the J gene TRBJ1-5, with unresolved D. The V end was cut by 5 bases, the J end by 5 bases, with 13 bases between. Germline assignment: CDR1 SGHVS and CDR2 FNYEAQ. The CDR3 has 14 residues. Here the CDR3 DNA reads TGTGCCAGCAGCCAAACTACGACGGATCAGCCCCAGCATTTT. Residues: CASSQTTTDQPQHF.

This clone came up a few times. The V gene is TRBV6-6, the J gene TRBJ1-2; 10 bases agree with TRBD1. Germline trimming cut 2 bases from V and 8 bases from J; bases unmatched to any gene: 11. The germline V gene has CDR1 MNHNY and CDR2 SVGAGI (reference sequence). The CDR3 is 16 residues long. CDR3 nucleotides: TGTGCCAGCAGTTACGGACCACGGACAGGGGGTCGAGGCTACACCTTC. Amino acid sequence: CASSYGPRTGGRGYTF.

This chain links TRBV6-5 with TRBJ2-1, with D possibly being TRBD2 (5 bases). The CDR3 extends over 15 amino acids. V lost 8 bases to trimming and J lost 3 bases, with 17 bases between them. The germline V gene encodes CDR1 MNHEY and CDR2 SVGAGI. The CDR3 DNA reads TGTGCCAGCTGGTCTGTGAGGGAGATCTACAATGAGCAGTTCTTC. Translation: CASWSVREIYNEQFF.

As to this clone: The identical CDR3 is also encoded by other nucleotide sequences in the sample. The genes are TRBV28 and TRBJ2-3; weak D call: TRBD1 (6 bases). CDR1 and CDR2 from the germline V gene are MDHEN and SYDVKM. V lost 2 bases to trimming and J lost 1 base, with 10 bases between them. This CDR3 is built from 15 residues. Here the CDR3 reads CASSLRGLGTDTQYF. The CDR3 DNA reads as TGTGCCAGCAGTTTAAGGGGGTTGGGCACAGATACGCAGTATTTT. Using reference TRBV28 and TRBJ2-3 for the parts outside the CDR3, the full variable domain is DVKVTQSSRYLVKRTGEKVFLECVQDMDHENMFWYRQDPGLGLRLIYFSYDVKMKEKGDIPEGYSVSREKKERFSLILESASTNQTSMYLCASSLRGLGTDTQYFGPGTRLTVL.

The V gene is TRBV3-1 (or the pseudogene TRBV3-2), the J gene TRBJ2-2, with D maybe TRBD2 (6 bases). This CDR3 comprises 16 residues. V lost 3 bases to trimming and J lost 2 bases, with 13 bases between them. Germline values: CDR1 LGHDT, CDR2 YNNKEL (reference sequence). This CDR3 is CASSHRGTFNTGELFF. Here the CDR3 DNA reads TGTGCCAGCAGCCATCGTGGGACTTTTAACACCGGGGAGCTGTTTTTT.

V usage is TRBV21-1 and J usage is TRBJ2-5; TRBD2 reflects the table's D call only, with no check against the DNA. TRBV21-1 is designated a pseudogene. CDR3 length: 17 residues. In DNA, the CDR3 is TGTGCCAGCAGCAAAGCGCTAGAAGAACGGCCCCAAGAGACCCAGTACTTC. Residues: CASSKALEERPQETQYF.